Sequencing of this T cell receptor beta chain was carried out in a study of shared clonotypes between healthy human individuals. Study context: Every donor yielded three CD4 naive, three CD4 memory, two CD8 naive and one CD8 memory plate.

The CDR3 is made up of 18 amino acids. Germline V gene lookup returns CDR1 MGHRA and CDR2 YSYEKL. The V end lost 0 bases, the J end lost 9 bases, and 21 bases lay between the germline ends. In the original workflow: As immunoSEQ supplied junction-only sequences (without quality scores), filtering differed. The data were produced by immunoSEQ multiplex PCR, yet TCRdb's version contains in-frame clones alone and is incomplete. V, J and clone size are those of that table, while D and trimming were read from the DNA. The sample has approximately 1,000,000 clones; 60% to 85% are singletons. Remarks on this clone: What it binds is not known.

The study's findings and limits: Clonotype sharing among donors likely depends on sequencing depth.

Sequences were obtained from memory CD4+ T cells from PBMCs. Sample subset: CD45RA-negative fraction. The chain uses TRBV4-1 and TRBJ1-6; D remains unclear. This TCR was sampled from a man aged 18 to 30 in good health. Some clones in this sample may be carry-over from other donors' samples. The CDR3 DNA follows: TGCGCCAGCAGCCAAGAGGCTGGTGGCACCGGGCAGCGTTCACCCCTCCACTTT. This encodes CASSQEAGGTGQRSPLHF.